A selection of T cell receptor beta chains follows, all from one sample in a study of control samples from healthy donors and cancer patients. TCRdb keeps only in-frame clones here, not all; method: immunoSEQ multiplex PCR. This table has 80,000 to 100,000 clones, roughly 89% appearing once. Sequencing was done on a sample of blood. These receptors came from a human donor in good health. The donor label of this sample is uncertain. CDR3s include the opening cysteine and the closing phenylalanine or tryptophan. The D gene is left open where the match is weak.

TRBJ1-4	16	TRBD1	TRBV5-1	TGCGCCAGCAGCTTGGGGTTAAGACAGGGGAATGAAAAACTGTTTTTT	CASSLGLRQGNEKLFF
TRBJ2-7	15	TRBD1	TRBV3-1/TRBV3-2	TGTGCCAGCAGCCAAGCAGCGACAGGGCACTACGAGCAGTACTTC	CASSQAATGHYEQYF
TRBJ1-2	14	.	TRBV3-1/TRBV3-2	TGTGCCAGCAGCCATGGGGGGGGGCGGTATGGCTACACCTTC	CASSHGGGRYGYTF
TRBJ2-1	15	.	TRBV9	TGTGCCAGCAGTCCTCCCAGGGGCAGGACAGATGAGCAGTTCTTC	CASSPPRGRTDEQFF
TRBJ2-2	18	TRBD1	TRBV6-4	TGTGCCAGCAGTCAATTTCCGGGACAGTTAAAGGGCACCGGGGAGCTGTTTTTT	CASSQFPGQLKGTGELFF
TRBJ2-2	15	.	TRBV30	TGTGCCTGGAGTGTGGGTATTGCGGGAACCGGGGAGCTGTTTTTT	CAWSVGIAGTGELFF
TRBJ2-3	17	TRBD2	TRBV11-3	TGTGCCAGCAGCCGGACTAGCGGGGGGGCCGGCGCAGATACGCAGTATTTT	CASSRTSGGAGADTQYF
TRBJ2-2	17	TRBD2	TRBV14	TGTGCCAGCAGCCAAGATCTTCTAGCGGCGAACACCGGGGAGCTGTTTTTT	CASSQDLLAANTGELFF
TRBJ1-3	12	.	TRBV2	TGTGCCCGCCAGACTAGCAGGGCGGTCATATATTTT	CARQTSRAVIYF
TRBJ2-2	15	TRBD1	TRBV6-6	TGTGCCAGCAGTTCCGGGACAGGGTACACCGGGGAGCTGTTTTTT	CASSSGTGYTGELFF
TRBJ2-3	11	.	TRBV29-1	TGCAGCGTGGAGACGGATTATACGCAGTATTTT	CSVETDYTQYF
TRBJ1-2	15	.	TRBV19	TGTGCCAGTACCCCGAAAGTTAACGCGCACTATGGCTACACCTTC	CASTPKVNAHYGYTF
TRBJ1-2	16	.	TRBV4-3	TGCGCCAGCAGCCAAGAGGGCCGGGGCGTAACCTATGGCTACACCTTC	CASSQEGRGVTYGYTF
TRBJ1-5	13	.	TRBV6-4	TGTGCCAGCAGTGTGGGATTCGGTCAGCCCCAGCATTTT	CASSVGFGQPQHF